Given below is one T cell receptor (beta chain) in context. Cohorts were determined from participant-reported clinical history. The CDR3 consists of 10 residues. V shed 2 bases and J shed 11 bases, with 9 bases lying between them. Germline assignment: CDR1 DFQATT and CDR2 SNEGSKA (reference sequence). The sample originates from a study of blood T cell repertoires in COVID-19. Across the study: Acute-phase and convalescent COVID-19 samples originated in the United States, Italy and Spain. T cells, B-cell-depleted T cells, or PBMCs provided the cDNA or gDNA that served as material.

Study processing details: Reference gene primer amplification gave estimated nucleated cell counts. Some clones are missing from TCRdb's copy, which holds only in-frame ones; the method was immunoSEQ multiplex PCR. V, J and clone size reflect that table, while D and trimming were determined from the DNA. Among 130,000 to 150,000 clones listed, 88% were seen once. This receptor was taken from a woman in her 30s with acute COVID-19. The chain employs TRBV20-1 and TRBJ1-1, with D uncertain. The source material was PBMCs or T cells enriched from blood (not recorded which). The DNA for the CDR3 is TGCAGTGCTAGACGGTTAACGGCTTTCTTT. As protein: CSARRLTAFF.